A single sample is the source of the 6 T cell receptor beta chains below, sequenced in a study of PD-L1 blockade in urothelial cancer. Data came from immunoSEQ multiplex PCR; TCRdb stores just in-frame clones and leaves some out. Found here are tens of thousands of clones, about 86% of them singletons; the top ten hold about a sixth. Sequencing was performed on PBMCs, taken around atezolizumab (anti-PD-L1) treatment. The receptors shown here come from a man aged 55 to 70 with urothelial cancer.

This clone was picked up one time. This chain connects TRBV2 to TRBJ2-7; TRBD1 matches at 11 bases. The CDR3 consists of 14 residues. J lost 7 bases, V lost 6 bases, and 8 bases had no gene match. Looked up from germline, CDR1 is SNHLY and CDR2 is FYNNEI. CDR3 amino acids: CASSQDRGLKEQYF. CDR3 coding DNA: TGTGCCAGCAGCCAGGACAGGGGGCTCAAAGAGCAGTACTTC.

The chain links TRBV6-6 to TRBJ1-5; TRBD1 matches 7 bases. The trim removed 6 bases at V and 8 bases at J, leaving 7 bases unmatched. CDR1 is MNHNY and CDR2 is SVGAGI in the germline V gene (reference sequence). The CDR3 is made up of 13 amino acids. This CDR3 reads CASRKQGMEPQHF. CDR3 in DNA: TGTGCCAGCAGGAAACAGGGGATGGAGCCCCAGCATTTT.

The chain has TRBV21-1 and TRBJ1-2. TRBV21-1 is assigned pseudogene status. This CDR3 contains 11 residues. The DNA for the CDR3 is TGTGCCGGCAGGGGAGACTATGGCTACACCTTC. As protein: CAGRGDYGYTF.

This chain joins TRBV21-1 and TRBJ1-6; TRBD1 was called by the table and not checked on the DNA. TRBV21-1 is assigned pseudogene status. This CDR3 is 22 amino acids long. Here the CDR3 DNA reads TGTGCCAGCAGCATGGGACAGGCTCAAAATCCCCCCACGAGCTCCTATAATTCACCCCTCCACTTT. It yields the protein CASSMGQAQNPPTSSYNSPLHF.

The chain combines TRBV4-1 with TRBJ2-7; D unclear. V was cut by 1 base and J by 0 bases, with 10 bases left in between. Germline CDR1 and CDR2: MGHRA and YSYEKL. CDR3 length: 15 amino acids. CDR3 in DNA: TGCGCCAGCAGCCAAGGTCCAGAGGCCTCCTACGAGCAGTACTTC. Its translation: CASSQGPEASYEQYF.

This chain connects TRBV7-2 to TRBJ2-1, with D perhaps matching TRBD1 (6 bases). The germline V gene encodes CDR1 SGHTA and CDR2 FQGNSA. This CDR3 spans 14 amino acids. V lost 7 bases and J lost 4, with 14 bases in between. In DNA form, the CDR3 reads TGTGCCAGCACCAGGGGACGCATTTACAATGAGCAGTTCTTC. It specifies CASTRGRIYNEQFF.